This T cell receptor (beta chain) was captured in a study of CD8 T cells in Susac syndrome. Roughly 0.45 to 1 ug RNA was reverse transcribed with random hexamers. One entry per CDR3 protein results from TCRdb running MiXCR on the immunoSEQ multiplex PCR reads. The sample lists 100,000 to 150,000 distinct CDR3 sequences; around 86% were seen once. CDR1 and CDR2 (germline): DFQATT, SNEGSKA (reference sequence). The CDR3 is made up of 13 amino acids. V was shortened by 4 bases and J by 2 bases, with 11 bases between the two germline ends. Negative isolation was used for CD8+ and CD4+ T cells, and FACS enrichment was applied to TEMRA cells.

What was sequenced was CD8+ T cells from PBMCs. The source is a human donor with multiple sclerosis. The rearrangement joins TRBV20-1 to TRBJ1-2; D perhaps matches TRBD1 (5 bases). As DNA, the CDR3 is TGCAGTGCTAAGACAGTGGACAACTATGGCTACACCTTC. This gives the protein CSAKTVDNYGYTF.